This TCR beta chain originates from a study of PD-L1 blockade in urothelial cancer. For the study at large: The patients' atezolizumab therapy, 1,200 mg intravenously every 3 weeks, started in about 2014. Patients had received 0 to 3 prior chemotherapy regimens. At 3 weeks after treatment start (second dose) and again at 6 weeks, blood was analyzed.

The method was immunoSEQ multiplex PCR; TCRdb's version includes in-frame clones alone and lacks a portion of them. This sample has more than 65,000 clones, with about 90% found just once. Study results and limitations: Tumor-associated clones in blood expanded more at 3 weeks in durable-benefit patients.

Regarding this clone: The antigen remains unidentified.

The CDR3 runs to 15 residues. With 3 bases removed from V and 2 bases from J, the gap between germline ends came to 11 bases. Germline values: CDR1 SEHNR, CDR2 FQNEAQ (reference sequence). The input for sequencing was PBMCs, taken around atezolizumab (anti-PD-L1) treatment. This sequence was found in a woman aged 70-85 years with urothelial cancer. The chain has TRBV7-9 and TRBJ1-5; D may be TRBD1 (5 bases). As DNA, the CDR3 is TGTGCCAGCAGCTTTGCGACAGATGGCAATCAGCCCCAGCATTTT. Translated, it gives CASSFATDGNQPQHF. Full variable domain (outside the CDR3, taken from reference TRBV7-9 and TRBJ1-5): DTGVSQNPRHKITKRGQNVTFRCDPISEHNRLYWYRQTLGQGPEFLTYFQNEAQLEKSRLLSDRFSAERPKGSFSTLEIQRTEQGDSAMYLCASSFATDGNQPQHFGDGTRLSIL.